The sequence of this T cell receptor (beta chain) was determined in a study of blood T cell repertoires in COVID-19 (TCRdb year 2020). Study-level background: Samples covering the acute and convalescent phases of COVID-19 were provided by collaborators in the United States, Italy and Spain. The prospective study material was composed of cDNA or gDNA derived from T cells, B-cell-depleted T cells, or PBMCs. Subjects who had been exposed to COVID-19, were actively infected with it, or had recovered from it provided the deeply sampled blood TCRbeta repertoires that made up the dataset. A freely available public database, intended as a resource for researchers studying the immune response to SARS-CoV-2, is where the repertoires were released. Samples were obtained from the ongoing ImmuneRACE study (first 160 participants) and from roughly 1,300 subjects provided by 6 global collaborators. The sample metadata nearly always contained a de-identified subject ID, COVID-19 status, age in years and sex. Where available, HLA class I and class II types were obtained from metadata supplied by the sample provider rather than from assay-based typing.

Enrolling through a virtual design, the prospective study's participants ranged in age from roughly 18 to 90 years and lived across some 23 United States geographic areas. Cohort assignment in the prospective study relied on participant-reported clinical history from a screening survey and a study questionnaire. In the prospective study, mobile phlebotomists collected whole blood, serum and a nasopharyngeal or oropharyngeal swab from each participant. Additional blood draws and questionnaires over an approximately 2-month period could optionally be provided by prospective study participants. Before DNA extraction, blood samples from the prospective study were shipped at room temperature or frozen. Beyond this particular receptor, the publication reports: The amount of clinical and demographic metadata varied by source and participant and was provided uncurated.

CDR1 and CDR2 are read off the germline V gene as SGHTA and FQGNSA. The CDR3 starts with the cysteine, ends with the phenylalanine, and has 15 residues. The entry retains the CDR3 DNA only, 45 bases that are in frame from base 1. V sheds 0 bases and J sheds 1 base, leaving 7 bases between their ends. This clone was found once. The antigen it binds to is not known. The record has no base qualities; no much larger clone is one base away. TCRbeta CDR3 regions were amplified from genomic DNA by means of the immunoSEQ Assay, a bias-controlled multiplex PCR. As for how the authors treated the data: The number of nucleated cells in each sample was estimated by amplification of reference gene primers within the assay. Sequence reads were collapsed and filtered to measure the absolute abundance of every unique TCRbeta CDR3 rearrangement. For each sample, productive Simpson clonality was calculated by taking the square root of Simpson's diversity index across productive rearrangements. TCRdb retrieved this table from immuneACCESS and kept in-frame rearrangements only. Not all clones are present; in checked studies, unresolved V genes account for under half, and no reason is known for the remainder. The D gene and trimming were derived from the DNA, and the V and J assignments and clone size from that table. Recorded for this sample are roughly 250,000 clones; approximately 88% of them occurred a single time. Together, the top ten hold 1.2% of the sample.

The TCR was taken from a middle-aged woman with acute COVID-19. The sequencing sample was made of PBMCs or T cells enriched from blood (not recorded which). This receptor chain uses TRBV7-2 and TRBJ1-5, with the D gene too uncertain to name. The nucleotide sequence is TGTGCCAGCAGCTTAGCAGGCAGGAGCAATCAGCCCCAGCATTTT. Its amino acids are CASSLAGRSNQPQHF. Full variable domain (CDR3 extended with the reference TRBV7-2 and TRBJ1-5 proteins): GAGVSQSPSNKVTEKGKDVELRCDPISGHTALYWYRQSLGQGLEFLIYFQGNSAPDKSGLPSDRFSAERTGGSVSTLTIQRTQQEDSAVYLCASSLAGRSNQPQHFGDGTRLSIL.